This record covers a single TCR beta chain. Authors' data handling: Amplified reference gene primers provided the basis for estimating nucleated cell counts. The data were produced by immunoSEQ multiplex PCR, yet TCRdb's version contains in-frame clones alone and is incomplete. The V and J calls and clone size are taken from that table; D and trimming were inferred from the DNA. Here the sample spans roughly 43,000 clones, approximately 84% being singletons. The data derive from a study of blood T cell repertoires in COVID-19. CDR3 size: 12 residues. V lost 6 bases and J lost 12; bases outside the gene matches: 8. From germline, CDR1 is MDHEN and CDR2 SYDVKM.

Material: peripheral blood. The clonotype was recovered from a woman in her 70s in a cohort sampled during active COVID-19. This chain connects TRBV28 to TRBJ2-4, with 7 nucleotides matching TRBD1. In nucleotides, the CDR3 is TGTGCCAGCAGCTCAGTTAGGGACAGTCAGTACTTC. Translated: CASSSVRDSQYF.